The 15 T cell receptor beta chains given below trace back to one sample, sequenced in a study of control samples from healthy donors and cancer patients. The method was immunoSEQ multiplex PCR; TCRdb's version includes in-frame clones alone and lacks a portion of them. Here the sample spans roughly 450,000 clones, about nine tenths being singletons. The sample taken for sequencing was PBMCs. Source of these receptors: a man aged 35 to 55 with head and neck cancer.

The chain is built from TRBV12-3 or TRBV12-4 and TRBJ2-7; D is unresolved. The ends were cut back, 3 bases at V and 5 bases at J, with 8 bases in the middle. This CDR3 has 12 residues. CDR3 amino acids: CASSLVRNEQYF. The CDR3 nucleotides are TGTGCCAGCAGTTTGGTGCGGAACGAGCAGTACTTC.

The chain joins TRBV27 to TRBJ2-5; 10 bases fit TRBD1. The trim removed 7 bases at V and 5 bases at J, leaving 4 bases unmatched. This CDR3 is built from 13 residues. The germline gives CDR1 MNHEY, CDR2 SMNVEV (reference sequence). CDR3 protein: CASKQDRGETQYF. For the CDR3, the DNA is TGTGCCAGCAAACAGGACAGGGGGGAGACCCAGTACTTC.

This chain links TRBV5-1 with TRBJ1-5; D is possibly TRBD1 (5 bases). This CDR3 has 15 amino acids. Per germline, CDR1 SGHRS and CDR2 YFSETQ. Trimming took 4 bases from V and 2 from J, leaving 13 bases between them. CDR3 sequence reads: CASSPAQGGNQPQHF. Written as DNA, the CDR3 is TGCGCCAGCAGCCCGGCGCAGGGTGGCAATCAGCCCCAGCATTTT.

The V call is TRBV5-1, the J call TRBJ2-3, with 10 bases matching TRBD2. V lost 6 bases to trimming and J lost 3 bases; unmatched junction nucleotides: 7. The CDR3 sequence is 15 residues long. The germline V gene has CDR1 SGHRS and CDR2 YFSETQ. CDR3: CASITGTSETDTQYF. The CDR3, as DNA: TGCGCCAGCATTACCGGGACTAGCGAGACAGATACGCAGTATTTT.

This sequence joins TRBV11-2 and TRBJ1-1, with 10 nucleotides matching TRBD1. V trimming: 4 bases; J trimming: 1 base; junction bases outside the gene matches: 3. The CDR3 has 15 amino acids. Germline V gene data show CDR1 as SGHAT and CDR2 as FQNNGV. For the CDR3, the DNA is TGTGCCAGCAGCTGGGGGGACAGGGGGAACACTGAAGCTTTCTTT. Translated: CASSWGDRGNTEAFF.

The rearrangement joins TRBV7-9 to TRBJ2-1, with 9 bases lining up with TRBD2. In germline, CDR1 is SEHNR, CDR2 FQNEAQ (reference sequence). V shed 5 bases and J 6 bases; nucleotides not matched to a gene: 5. The CDR3 consists of 14 residues. In DNA, the CDR3 is TGTGCCAGCAGCCGTAGCGGGAGTCCCAATGAGCAGTTCTTC. Its protein is CASSRSGSPNEQFF.

The chain combines TRBV3-1 (or the pseudogene TRBV3-2) with TRBJ1-5; D unclear. V was shortened by 0 bases and J by 11 bases, with 8 bases between the two germline ends. Germline lookup yields CDR1 LGHDT and CDR2 YNNKEL (reference sequence). This CDR3 comprises 12 residues. This chain's CDR3 is CASSQDPGSQHF. CDR3 nucleotides: TGTGCCAGCAGCCAAGATCCGGGCTCCCAGCATTTT.

The CDR3 protein is CASSFDYGSWDTGELFF. As DNA, the CDR3 is TGTGCCAGCAGTTTCGATTATGGAAGTTGGGACACCGGGGAGCTGTTTTTT. The chain joins TRBV27 to TRBJ2-2; unclear D gene. This CDR3 is built from 17 residues. Trimming removed 3 bases at V and 3 bases at J, with 17 bases between. CDR1 MNHEY and CDR2 SMNVEV come from the germline V gene (reference sequence).

The chain combines TRBV7-9 with TRBJ2-5; D possibly matches TRBD1 or TRBD2 (5 bases each). The ends were cut back, 1 base at V and 0 bases at J, with 6 bases in the middle. Looked up from germline, CDR1 is SEHNR and CDR2 is FQNEAQ (reference sequence). The CDR3 is 14 residues long. In nucleotides, the CDR3 is TGTGCCAGCAGCTTAGGGGGGAACCAAGAGACCCAGTACTTC. It is translated as CASSLGGNQETQYF.

The V and J genes are TRBV25-1 and TRBJ1-1, with D possibly being TRBD1 (6 bases). Germline-derived CDR1 and CDR2 are MGHDK and SYGVNS. Trimming stripped 2 bases from V and 5 bases from J, with 15 bases between. The CDR3 covers 15 residues. The CDR3 region has the DNA TGTGCCAGCAGTGAAATCTCTGGAAGGGGGACTGAAGCTTTCTTT. This encodes CASSEISGRGTEAFF.

J is TRBJ1-3 and V is TRBV10-3; D may be TRBD1 (6 bases). The germline CDR1 and CDR2 sequences are ENHRY and SYGVKD. The CDR3 covers 14 residues. Trimming stripped 5 bases from V and 2 bases from J, with 10 bases between. The CDR3 loop is CAISKQGPGNTIYF. The CDR3, as DNA: TGTGCCATCAGTAAACAGGGTCCTGGAAACACCATATATTTT.

The chain couples TRBV30 to TRBJ2-7, with D perhaps TRBD1 (6 bases). The CDR3 runs to 16 residues. V lost 0 bases and J 3 bases, leaving 18 bases between the germline ends. Germline CDR1 and CDR2: GTSNPN and SVGIG (reference sequence). The CDR3 protein is CAWSVQGPLHGYEQYF. CDR3 in DNA: TGTGCCTGGAGTGTACAGGGCCCCCTACATGGCTACGAGCAGTACTTC.

This chain links TRBV9 with TRBJ2-7, with D possibly being TRBD1 (6 bases). CDR1 and CDR2 from the germline V gene are SGDLS and YYNGEE. The V end was cut by 0 bases, the J end by 5 bases, with 18 bases between. This CDR3 spans 16 amino acids. CDR3 in amino acids: CASSVGWGRGADEQYF. The CDR3 nucleotides read TGTGCCAGCAGCGTAGGTTGGGGGCGAGGGGCCGACGAGCAGTACTTC.

The CDR3 DNA reads TGCAGTGCTAGAGCTCGAGAGCAGTTCTTC. It specifies CSARAREQFF. The chain carries TRBV20-1 and TRBJ2-1, with D uncertain. The CDR3 is 10 residues long. Germline CDR1 and CDR2: DFQATT and SNEGSKA (reference sequence). V was cut by 1 base and J by 10 bases, with 5 bases left in between.

The chain has TRBV29-1 and TRBJ1-3; no reliable D call. With 3 bases removed from V and 7 bases from J, the gap between germline ends came to 16 bases. This CDR3 is built from 14 residues. Germline V lookup: CDR1 SQVTM, CDR2 ANQGSEA. CDR3 loop: CSVDSGRTGNTIYF. The CDR3 DNA sequence: TGCAGCGTTGATTCCGGCAGGACCGGGAACACCATATATTTT.